The rows below give T cell receptor beta chains drawn from one sample of a study of OX40 agonist ivuxolimab in advanced cancers. Libraries were prepared by immunoSEQ multiplex PCR; TCRdb keeps only in-frame clonotypes and omits some of them. The table shows about 64,000 clones, with roughly 80% occurring only once. The starting material was CD4+ or CD8+ T cells sorted from blood, obtained in a trial of the OX40 agonist ivuxolimab. The receptors were sampled from an adult with an advanced solid tumor such as melanoma, head and neck, liver or kidney cancer. Both conserved end residues are part of each CDR3.

j_gene | v_gene | CDR3aa
TRBJ2-5 | TRBV5-5 | CASPGGGETQYF
TRBJ1-1 | TRBV6-1 | CASSEGAGRYRAFF
TRBJ1-2 | TRBV6-6 | CASSSPGPHGYTF
TRBJ1-2 | TRBV6-5 | CASSYVGQGGHGYTF
TRBJ2-1 | TRBV9 | CASSVASGGSASSYNEQFF
TRBJ1-4 | TRBV2 | CASSPGHLGEKLFF
TRBJ2-1 | TRBV27 | CASSSGRGRTAYNEQFF
TRBJ2-2 | TRBV7-2 | CASSLEGGLYTGELFF
TRBJ2-1 | TRBV10-3 | CAISVQARASGTSGNEQFF
TRBJ2-1 | TRBV7-9 | CASSLAGGPQINEQFF
TRBJ1-2 | TRBV4-1 | CASSQNYRDRDFYGYTF
TRBJ2-7 | TRBV6-5 | CASSGGQGTTYEQYF
TRBJ2-3 | TRBV7-3 | CASSYKSGEGTDTQYF
TRBJ2-2 | TRBV2 | CASGPLARGELFF
TRBJ2-7 | TRBV15 | CATSRDLGGNYEQYF
TRBJ2-7 | TRBV6-1 | CASSFAGTAHEQYF
TRBJ1-6 | TRBV4-1 | CASSQDEESPLHF
TRBJ2-3 | TRBV4-3 | CASSQDRGLADTDTQYF
TRBJ1-6 | TRBV5-1 | CASRRGVSPLHF
TRBJ2-3 | TRBV10-3 | CAISPSGGVPDTQYF
TRBJ2-7 | TRBV18 | CASSPPLGQGRYEQYF
TRBJ1-1 | TRBV18 | CASSPPADTEAFF
TRBJ2-7 | TRBV6-6 | CASSRDRGREYEQYF
TRBJ1-4 | TRBV7-9 | CASSLGGTDSEKLFF
TRBJ1-1 | TRBV7-9 | CASSIWDKNTEAFF